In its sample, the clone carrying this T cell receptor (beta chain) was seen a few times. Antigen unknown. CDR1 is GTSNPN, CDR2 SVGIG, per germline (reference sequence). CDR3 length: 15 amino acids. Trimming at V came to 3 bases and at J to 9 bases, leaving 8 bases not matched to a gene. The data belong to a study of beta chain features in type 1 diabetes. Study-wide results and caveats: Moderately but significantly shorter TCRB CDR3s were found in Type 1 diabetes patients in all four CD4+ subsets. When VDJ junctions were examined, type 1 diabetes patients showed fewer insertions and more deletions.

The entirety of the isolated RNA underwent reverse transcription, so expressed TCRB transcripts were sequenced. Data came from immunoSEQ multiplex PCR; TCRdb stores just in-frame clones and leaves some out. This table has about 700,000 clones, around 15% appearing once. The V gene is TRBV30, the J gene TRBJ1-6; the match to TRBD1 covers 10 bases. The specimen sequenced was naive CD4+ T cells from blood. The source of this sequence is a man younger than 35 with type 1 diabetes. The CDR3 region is CAWRQADRGGSPLHF. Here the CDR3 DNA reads TGTGCCTGGAGACAGGCGGACAGGGGGGGTTCACCCCTCCACTTT.